This T cell receptor (beta chain) comes out of a study of shared clonotypes between healthy human individuals. The V gene lost 4 bases and the J gene lost 0 bases, with 16 bases spanning the gap. CDR1 MNHEY and CDR2 SMNVEV come from the germline V gene (reference sequence). This CDR3 has 17 residues. As to this clone: Its antigen is not known.

Whole-study findings and limits: An expected dependence of interdonor clonotype sharing on sequencing depth was noted.

Measured with immunoSEQ multiplex PCR; TCRdb has only the in-frame clones, and not every one. The data hold roughly 1.5 million clones, with under 99% observed a single time. This chain uses TRBV27 with TRBJ2-1; tentatively, D is TRBD2 (6 bases). The sequence came from a man aged 25-45 years in good health. Sequencing was done on a sample of naive CD4+ T cells sorted from blood. Subset here: CD45RA+ positively selected. The CDR3 here is CASSSNLLGGSYNEQFF. CDR3 coding DNA: TGTGCCAGCAGTTCAAACCTCCTGGGAGGCTCCTACAATGAGCAGTTCTTC.